The rows below give T cell receptor beta chains drawn from one sample of a study of CD8 T cells in ankylosing spondylitis. TCRdb re-derived calls from the 5' RACE reads in MiXCR, one entry per CDR3 protein. The sample lists 750,000 to 850,000 distinct CDR3 sequences; 12% were seen once. The specimen sequenced was blood, either unsorted or a sorted T cell fraction (not recorded which). Receptors originate from a male donor with ankylosing spondylitis. The CDR3 runs from the conserved cysteine through the conserved F or W. The D gene is left open where the match is weak. Expanded clones are given a class, and other clones once, few, many or no size at all.

d_call: NA; j_call: TRBJ1-1; v_call: TRBV6-1; clone_size: few; cdr3_nt: TGTGCCAGCAGCCCTTGGGGGGGCGAGGCTGAAGCTTTCTTT; cdr3_aa: CASSPWGGEAEAFF
d_call: NA; j_call: TRBJ2-7; v_call: TRBV12-3/TRBV12-4; clone_size: NA; cdr3_nt: TGTGCCAGCCTGACCGACAGGCCCTACGAGCAGTACTTC; cdr3_aa: CASLTDRPYEQYF
d_call: NA; j_call: TRBJ2-1; v_call: TRBV20-1; clone_size: few; cdr3_nt: TGCAGTGCTAGAACCTCCCCCTCCTACAATGAGCAGTTCTTC; cdr3_aa: CSARTSPSYNEQFF
d_call: NA; j_call: TRBJ1-1; v_call: TRBV29-1; clone_size: few; cdr3_nt: TGCAGCGTCCTAAATAAGGGGTTTTCGGTGAACACTGAAGCTTTCTTT; cdr3_aa: CSVLNKGFSVNTEAFF
d_call: NA; j_call: TRBJ2-5; v_call: TRBV10-2; clone_size: NA; cdr3_nt: TGCGCCAGCAGTGGGGGTCCCCGGGAGACCCAGTACTTC; cdr3_aa: CASSGGPRETQYF
d_call: TRBD2; j_call: TRBJ2-7; v_call: TRBV15; clone_size: few; cdr3_nt: TGTGCCACCAGCAGAGACTCCGGGAGGGGCTACGAGCAGTACTTC; cdr3_aa: CATSRDSGRGYEQYF
d_call: NA; j_call: TRBJ1-6; v_call: TRBV30; clone_size: few; cdr3_nt: TGTGCCTCGAACGCGGCGAGCTCCTATAATTCACCCCTCCACTTT; cdr3_aa: CASNAASSYNSPLHF
d_call: NA; j_call: TRBJ2-7; v_call: TRBV10-3; clone_size: few; cdr3_nt: TGTGCCATCAGTGACCACAACAGGGCCGCTACCCTACAAGAGTACTTC; cdr3_aa: CAISDHNRAATLQEYF
d_call: NA; j_call: TRBJ1-2; v_call: TRBV7-3; clone_size: many; cdr3_nt: TGTGCCAGCAGCCCGGGACACTTAGACGACTATGGCTACACCTTC; cdr3_aa: CASSPGHLDDYGYTF
d_call: NA; j_call: TRBJ2-1; v_call: TRBV4-3; clone_size: many; cdr3_nt: TGCGCCAGCAGCGACCAGAGACAGGGGACTATGTACAATGAGCAGTTCTTC; cdr3_aa: CASSDQRQGTMYNEQFF
d_call: TRBD1; j_call: TRBJ2-3; v_call: TRBV12-3/TRBV12-4; clone_size: NA; cdr3_nt: TGTGCCAGCAGTCTGGGGACAGGGCCTTACACAGATACGCAGTATTTT; cdr3_aa: CASSLGTGPYTDTQYF
d_call: NA; j_call: TRBJ1-2; v_call: TRBV10-3; clone_size: few; cdr3_nt: TGTGCCATTTCGTGGGTCGGCTATGGCTACACCTTC; cdr3_aa: CAISWVGYGYTF
d_call: NA; j_call: TRBJ1-4; v_call: TRBV5-1; clone_size: few; cdr3_nt: TGCGCCAGCAGCCCGGCAGTCCGGACAGAGAATGAAAAACTGTTTTTT; cdr3_aa: CASSPAVRTENEKLFF
d_call: TRBD2; j_call: TRBJ2-7; v_call: TRBV20-1; clone_size: NA; cdr3_nt: TGCAGTGCCATCGGACTAGTCAGGTTTTACGAGCAGTACTTC; cdr3_aa: CSAIGLVRFYEQYF
d_call: TRBD2; j_call: TRBJ2-2; v_call: TRBV5-1; clone_size: NA; cdr3_nt: TGCGCCAGCAGCATCCCATTACTAGCGGCGAACACCGGGGAGCTGTTTTTT; cdr3_aa: CASSIPLLAANTGELFF
d_call: TRBD1; j_call: TRBJ2-4; v_call: TRBV7-9; clone_size: NA; cdr3_nt: TGTGCCAGCAGCCCAGGGGGCGTGGAAAACATTCAGTACTTC; cdr3_aa: CASSPGGVENIQYF
d_call: NA; j_call: TRBJ2-3; v_call: TRBV4-2; clone_size: NA; cdr3_nt: TGTGCCAGCAGCCATACAGACAGCACAGATACGCAGTATTTT; cdr3_aa: CASSHTDSTDTQYF
d_call: NA; j_call: TRBJ2-3; v_call: TRBV20-1; clone_size: NA; cdr3_nt: TGCAGTGCTAGAACACGGAAGATATTCTCAGATACGCAGTATTTT; cdr3_aa: CSARTRKIFSDTQYF
d_call: NA; j_call: TRBJ1-3; v_call: TRBV4-1; clone_size: few; cdr3_nt: TGCGCCAGCAGCCAAATAAGGGTCTCTGGAAACACCATATATTTT; cdr3_aa: CASSQIRVSGNTIYF
d_call: NA; j_call: TRBJ2-5; v_call: TRBV11-2; clone_size: few; cdr3_nt: TGTGCCAGCAGCCCTAGTCTAGGGGGCCAAGAGACCCAGTACTTC; cdr3_aa: CASSPSLGGQETQYF
d_call: TRBD2; j_call: TRBJ2-5; v_call: TRBV20-1; clone_size: NA; cdr3_nt: TGCAGTGCTAGAGGCCCCGGACTAGCGGGAGGGGAGACCCAGTACTTC; cdr3_aa: CSARGPGLAGGETQYF
d_call: NA; j_call: TRBJ2-2; v_call: TRBV10-1; clone_size: few; cdr3_nt: TGCGCCAGCAGTGAAGAGGCCCGGTACACCGGGGAGCTGTTTTTT; cdr3_aa: CASSEEARYTGELFF
d_call: NA; j_call: TRBJ2-2; v_call: TRBV10-3; clone_size: NA; cdr3_nt: TGTGCCATCACGGGCACAGGTCACTTGGGCGGGGAGCTGTTTTTT; cdr3_aa: CAITGTGHLGGELFF
d_call: NA; j_call: TRBJ2-2; v_call: TRBV2; clone_size: few; cdr3_nt: TGTGCCAGCAGCCTAACCAGGGTGGTCACCGGGGAGCTGTTTTTT; cdr3_aa: CASSLTRVVTGELFF
d_call: TRBD1; j_call: TRBJ2-1; v_call: TRBV29-1; clone_size: NA; cdr3_nt: TGCAGCGTTGATAACAGGGGGGACCATGAGCAGTTCTTC; cdr3_aa: CSVDNRGDHEQFF
d_call: NA; j_call: TRBJ2-7; v_call: TRBV20-1; clone_size: few; cdr3_nt: TGCAGTGCTAGAGATGCAGGGTTTAACGAGCAGTACTTC; cdr3_aa: CSARDAGFNEQYF
d_call: NA; j_call: TRBJ1-1; v_call: TRBV7-9; clone_size: NA; cdr3_nt: TGTGCCAGCAGCCCGACGAACAGATATGAAAGGGGCACTGAAGCTTTCTTT; cdr3_aa: CASSPTNRYERGTEAFF
d_call: NA; j_call: TRBJ1-1; v_call: TRBV5-1; clone_size: many; cdr3_nt: TGCGCCAGCTCACGGGCAGGGAACACTGAAGCTTTCTTT; cdr3_aa: CASSRAGNTEAFF
d_call: NA; j_call: TRBJ2-1; v_call: TRBV12-3/TRBV12-4; clone_size: NA; cdr3_nt: TGTGCCAGCTTCCAATTGGGGCTAGCTGGCCACGAGCAGATCTTC; cdr3_aa: CASFQLGLAGHEQIF
d_call: NA; j_call: TRBJ1-1; v_call: TRBV5-1; clone_size: NA; cdr3_nt: TGCGCCAGCAGGAGGTCACAGACGAACACTGAAGCTTTCTTT; cdr3_aa: CASRRSQTNTEAFF
d_call: TRBD1; j_call: TRBJ2-5; v_call: TRBV5-5; clone_size: few; cdr3_nt: TGTGCCAGCAGCCTTAGGACAGGGGGCCCGGGAGAGACCCAGTACTTC; cdr3_aa: CASSLRTGGPGETQYF
d_call: NA; j_call: TRBJ2-1; v_call: TRBV7-2; clone_size: few; cdr3_nt: TGTGCCAGCAGCTCCGACAGCCACGAGAGGTTCTTC; cdr3_aa: CASSSDSHERFF
d_call: NA; j_call: TRBJ1-2; v_call: TRBV2; clone_size: few; cdr3_nt: TGTGCCAGCAGCACCTTTCAAGTCCCTCTCACCTTC; cdr3_aa: CASSTFQVPLTF
d_call: NA; j_call: TRBJ1-3; v_call: TRBV18; clone_size: few; cdr3_nt: TGTGCCAGCTCACCACCCGGAGGCGTAGCTAACACCATATATTTT; cdr3_aa: CASSPPGGVANTIYF
d_call: NA; j_call: TRBJ2-3; v_call: TRBV20-1; clone_size: NA; cdr3_nt: TGCAGTGCTAGTCTCAGGAAGATTGGCACAGATACGCAGTATTTT; cdr3_aa: CSASLRKIGTDTQYF
d_call: NA; j_call: TRBJ1-2; v_call: TRBV15; clone_size: many; cdr3_nt: TGTGCCACCAACAATGGCTATGGCTACACCTTC; cdr3_aa: CATNNGYGYTF
d_call: NA; j_call: TRBJ2-3; v_call: TRBV5-4; clone_size: NA; cdr3_nt: TGTGCCAGCAGCTACTTAGCAAATACGCAGTATTTT; cdr3_aa: CASSYLANTQYF
d_call: TRBD1; j_call: TRBJ2-5; v_call: TRBV7-9; clone_size: NA; cdr3_nt: TGTGCCAGCAGCGCGGGACAGGGGGCTTTAGAGACCCAGTACTTC; cdr3_aa: CASSAGQGALETQYF
d_call: NA; j_call: TRBJ1-1; v_call: TRBV7-6; clone_size: NA; cdr3_nt: TGTGCCAGCAGCTTAACCCGGGGCTCTGAAGCTTTCTTT; cdr3_aa: CASSLTRGSEAFF
d_call: NA; j_call: TRBJ1-6; v_call: TRBV25-1; clone_size: NA; cdr3_nt: TGTGCCAGCAGTGACGGGCCAGGGGTTAATTCACCCCTCCACTTT; cdr3_aa: CASSDGPGVNSPLHF
d_call: NA; j_call: TRBJ2-2; v_call: TRBV7-9; clone_size: few; cdr3_nt: TGTGCCAGCAGCAATAGCCTAGGGTGGCTGTTTTTT; cdr3_aa: CASSNSLGWLFF
d_call: NA; j_call: TRBJ2-7; v_call: TRBV28; clone_size: few; cdr3_nt: TGTGCCAGCAGTTCCGGGACTCTCCCTTACGAGCAGTACTTC; cdr3_aa: CASSSGTLPYEQYF
d_call: TRBD1; j_call: TRBJ2-7; v_call: TRBV27; clone_size: few; cdr3_nt: TGTGCCAGCCGGACAGGGGGCTTCTCCTACGAGCAGTACTTC; cdr3_aa: CASRTGGFSYEQYF
d_call: TRBD1; j_call: TRBJ1-2; v_call: TRBV29-1; clone_size: many; cdr3_nt: TGCAGCGTTGTCGGACAGGGGTTTGGTGGCTACACCTTC; cdr3_aa: CSVVGQGFGGYTF
d_call: TRBD1; j_call: TRBJ1-2; v_call: TRBV4-3; clone_size: many; cdr3_nt: TGCGCCAGCAGCCAAAACCTACAGGGGAACTATGGCTACACCTTC; cdr3_aa: CASSQNLQGNYGYTF
d_call: NA; j_call: TRBJ1-1; v_call: TRBV11-2; clone_size: NA; cdr3_nt: TGTGCCAGCAGCTCGACAGTTGGAGAAGCTTTCTTT; cdr3_aa: CASSSTVGEAFF
d_call: TRBD1; j_call: TRBJ2-5; v_call: TRBV20-1; clone_size: few; cdr3_nt: TGCAGTGCAACCGGGACAGGGCGCGCGGAGACCCAGTACTTC; cdr3_aa: CSATGTGRAETQYF